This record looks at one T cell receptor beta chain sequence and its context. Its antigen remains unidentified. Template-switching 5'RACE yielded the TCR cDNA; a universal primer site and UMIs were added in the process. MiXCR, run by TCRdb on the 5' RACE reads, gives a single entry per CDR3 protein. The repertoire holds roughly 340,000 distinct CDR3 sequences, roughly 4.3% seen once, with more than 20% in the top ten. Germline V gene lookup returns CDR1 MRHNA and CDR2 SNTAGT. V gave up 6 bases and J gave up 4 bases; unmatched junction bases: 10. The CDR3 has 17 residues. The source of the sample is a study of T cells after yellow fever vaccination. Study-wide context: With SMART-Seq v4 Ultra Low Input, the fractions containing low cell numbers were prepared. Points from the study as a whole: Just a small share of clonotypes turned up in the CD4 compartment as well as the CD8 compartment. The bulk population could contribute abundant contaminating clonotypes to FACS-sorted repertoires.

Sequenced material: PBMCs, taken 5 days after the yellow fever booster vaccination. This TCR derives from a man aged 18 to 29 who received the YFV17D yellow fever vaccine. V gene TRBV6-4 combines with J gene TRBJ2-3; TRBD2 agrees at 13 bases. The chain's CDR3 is CASRTTSGGAVPDTQYF. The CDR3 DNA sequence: TGTGCCAGCAGAACAACTAGCGGGGGGGCCGTTCCAGATACGCAGTATTTT.